This entry lists 24 T cell receptor beta chains sequenced from one sample in a study of regulatory T cells in long-lasting Graves disease. iRepertoire HTBI primers and Arm-PCR of CDR3 regions built TCR beta libraries. TCRdb recomputed calls from the multiplex PCR reads with MiXCR, one row per CDR3 protein. The sample lists more than 400,000 distinct CDR3 sequences; over 15% were seen once. Time point described: newly diagnosed GD, antithyroid drugs for less than 3 months. Preparation of the TCR library used RNA extracted from PBMCs. The data were also submitted as part of a second study, on T cells in Graves' hyperthyroidism and ophthalmopathy.

The sequencing here drew on peripheral blood mononuclear cells (PBMCs), taken at new diagnosis, from a patient treated with antithyroid drugs. These receptors were taken from a woman in her 30s with Graves disease.

This clonotype was found many times. J is TRBJ2-5 and V is TRBV30; TRBD2 might be the D (6 bases). Trimming took off 3 bases at V and 4 bases at J, with 9 bases between the two ends. The CDR3 is made up of 12 amino acids. Germline values: CDR1 GTSNPN, CDR2 SVGIG (reference sequence). The CDR3 loop reads CAWRRRGETQYF. The CDR3, as DNA: TGTGCCTGGAGAAGGCGGGGAGAGACCCAGTACTTC.

This clonotype was seen a handful of times. The chain links TRBV7-9 to TRBJ1-2; D unclear. Germline loops: CDR1 SEHNR, CDR2 FQNEAQ (reference sequence). The CDR3 consists of 15 residues. V shed 0 bases and J shed 1 base, with 9 bases lying between them. In DNA, the CDR3 is TGTGCCAGCAGCTTAGCTCGTGGGGTTAACTATGGCTACACCTTC. This gives the protein CASSLARGVNYGYTF.

The CDR3 coding sequence is TGTGCCAGCAGCCAAGATGGGCGGCAGGACCAAGAGACCCAGTACTTC. It codes for CASSQDGRQDQETQYF. The chain joins TRBV14 to TRBJ2-5; no firm D call. The germline V gene has CDR1 SGHDN and CDR2 FVKESK. Trimming left V 0 bases short and J 0 bases short, with 11 bases between. The CDR3 length is 16 residues.

This clonotype came up a few times. V usage is TRBV10-2 and J usage is TRBJ1-2; D gene ambiguous. CDR3 size: 14 residues. Trimming removed 2 bases from V and 1 base from J, with 8 bases in between. The germline gives CDR1 WSHSY, CDR2 SAAADI. For the CDR3, the DNA is TGCGCCAGCAGTGAGGAGCCCCGTAACTATGGCTACACCTTC. It specifies CASSEEPRNYGYTF.

This clonotype was observed a few times. The chain carries TRBV6-1 and TRBJ2-1, with D perhaps matching TRBD1 (6 bases). With 7 bases removed from V and 8 bases from J, the gap between germline ends came to 12 bases. There are 12 residues in the CDR3. The germline V gene has CDR1 MNHNS and CDR2 SASEGT. The CDR3 sequence is CASIYRDDEQFF. Here the CDR3 DNA reads TGTGCCAGCATCTACAGGGACGATGAGCAGTTCTTC.

This clonotype was detected ten times or more. V is TRBV28 and J is TRBJ1-4; D is perhaps TRBD1 (6 bases). Between the trimmed V and J ends, which lost 11 bases and 7 bases, there was a span of 20 bases. From germline, CDR1 is MDHEN and CDR2 SYDVKM. This CDR3 comprises 14 residues. CDR3 bases: TGTGCCGGCCGGCGGGGGGGCGCGAGTGAAAAACTGTTTTTT. Encoded protein: CAGRRGGASEKLFF.

This clonotype was seen ten or more times. The chain combines TRBV4-3 with TRBJ2-1; D remains ambiguous. The CDR3 covers 13 residues. V gave up 7 bases and J gave up 7 bases, with 14 bases separating them. Germline V gene lookup returns CDR1 LGHNA and CDR2 YSLEER. The CDR3 DNA is TGCGCCAGCACCAGAAACCTAGGAAATGAGCAGTTCTTC. It is translated as CASTRNLGNEQFF.

The rearrangement links TRBV6-5 to TRBJ2-3, with TRBD2 matching 9 bases. The germline V gene encodes CDR1 MNHEY and CDR2 SVGAGI. The CDR3 is made up of 15 amino acids. The V segment lost 2 bases and the J segment 5 bases; nucleotides outside the gene matches: 5. The CDR3 DNA reads TGTGCCAGCAGTTACGGCGGGAGGGACGGAGATACGCAGTATTTT. It codes for CASSYGGRDGDTQYF.

This clonotype was detected ten times or more. V and J are TRBV15 and TRBJ2-1; TRBD1 might be the D (7 bases). The CDR3 sequence is 17 residues long. Trimming removed 0 bases from V and 7 bases from J, with 19 bases in between. Germline-derived CDR1 and CDR2 are LNHNV and YYDKDF (reference sequence). CDR3 amino acids: CATSRDRGGGTGNEQFF. CDR3 nucleotide sequence: TGTGCCACCAGCAGAGATCGAGGGGGCGGGACGGGGAATGAGCAGTTCTTC.

This clonotype was detected a few times. The V and J genes are TRBV9 and TRBJ2-1; weak D call: TRBD1 (5 bases). Germline V gives CDR1 SGDLS, CDR2 YYNGEE. Trimming took 0 bases from V and 4 from J, leaving 14 bases between them. There are 16 residues in the CDR3. The CDR3 DNA sequence: TGTGCCAGCAGCGTAGGAGGTCAGGGTGGATACAATGAGCAGTTCTTC. Its translation is CASSVGGQGGYNEQFF.

V and J are TRBV9 and TRBJ1-2; D is possibly TRBD1 (6 bases). CDR1 is SGDLS, CDR2 YYNGEE, per germline. Trimming took off 3 bases at V and 5 bases at J, with 14 bases between the two ends. The CDR3 runs 14 residues. The CDR3 is CASSDIGGRYGYTF. The CDR3 DNA sequence: TGTGCCAGCAGCGATATTGGGGGCAGATATGGCTACACCTTC.

This clonotype was seen many times. This rearrangement joins TRBV18 to TRBJ2-1; D may be TRBD2 (5 bases). The germline V and J ends were trimmed by 6 bases and 3 bases, with 6 bases remaining between them. Germline V gives CDR1 KGHSH, CDR2 LQKENI. The CDR3 length is 12 residues. The CDR3 bases are TGTGCCAGCTCCGGGGTCTACAATGAGCAGTTCTTC. Translated: CASSGVYNEQFF.

This clonotype was seen many times. The genes are TRBV12-3 or TRBV12-4 and TRBJ1-1; unclear D gene. Trimming cost V 4 bases and J 3 bases, with 9 bases left between them. CDR3 size: 13 residues. CDR3 sequence reads: CASSYTRDTEAFF. CDR3 in DNA: TGTGCCAGCAGTTATACTCGAGACACTGAAGCTTTCTTT.

This clonotype was counted at least ten times. The chain couples TRBV28 to TRBJ2-1; unclear D gene. Germline V gene data show CDR1 as MDHEN and CDR2 as SYDVKM. With 2 bases removed from V and 8 bases from J, the gap between germline ends came to 16 bases. The CDR3 length is 15 residues. The CDR3 here is CASSLGDPRSDEQFF. The CDR3 DNA reads as TGTGCCAGCAGTTTAGGCGACCCGAGGAGTGATGAGCAGTTCTTC.

This clonotype was observed at least ten times. The chain combines TRBV7-9 with TRBJ1-1, with TRBD1 identical over 7 bases. J was trimmed by 5 bases and V by 6 bases; bases with no gene match: 15. CDR1 and CDR2 from the germline V gene are SEHNR and FQNEAQ (reference sequence). The CDR3 loop spans 16 amino acids. CDR3 protein: CASSPNIRQGGTEAFF. The CDR3 nucleotides read TGTGCCAGCAGTCCAAATATCCGACAGGGTGGAACTGAAGCTTTCTTT.

The table lists this clonotype with a few counts. The V call is TRBV20-1, the J call TRBJ1-2, with a tentative D call TRBD1 (5 bases). Trimming removed 6 bases at V and 0 bases at J, with 17 bases between. This CDR3 is built from 15 residues. CDR1 and CDR2 from the germline V gene are DFQATT and SNEGSKA (reference sequence). In DNA form, the CDR3 reads TGCAGTGCCCGAATCCCCCCAGGGACTAACTATGGCTACACCTTC. It translates to CSARIPPGTNYGYTF.

V is TRBV10-3 and J is TRBJ2-1; 7 bases are shared with TRBD2. There are 15 residues in the CDR3. V lost 2 bases, J lost 8 bases, and 9 bases stayed unmatched. Germline CDR1 and CDR2: ENHRY and SYGVKD. This CDR3 is CAISEISGLGDEQFF. The CDR3 coding sequence is TGTGCCATCAGTGAGATTAGCGGGCTCGGCGATGAGCAGTTCTTC.

This clonotype was recorded at least ten times. The genes are TRBV2 and TRBJ2-5, with TRBD2 identical over 11 bases. Losses at the gene ends were 4 bases for V and 5 bases for J; bases not matched to a gene: 15. This CDR3 has 18 amino acids. The germline CDR1 and CDR2 sequences are SNHLY and FYNNEI. The DNA for the CDR3 is TGTGCCAGCAGTGGTTCGCTAGCGGGAGGATCGGGACAGGAGACCCAGTACTTC. This sequence encodes CASSGSLAGGSGQETQYF. The whole variable domain, filled in from reference TRBV2 and TRBJ2-5, reads EPEVTQTPSHQVTQMGQEVILRCVPISNHLYFYWYRQILGQKVEFLVSFYNNEISEKSEIFDDQFSVERPDGSNFTLKIRSTKLEDSAMYFCASSGSLAGGSGQETQYFGPGTRLLVL.

The V and J genes are TRBV30 and TRBJ2-3; D perhaps matches TRBD2 (6 bases). V dropped 3 bases and J dropped 5 bases, with 15 bases sitting between them. The CDR3 extends over 14 amino acids. From germline, CDR1 is GTSNPN and CDR2 SVGIG (reference sequence). CDR3 DNA: TGTGCCTGGAGGGTGGCGGGGATGGGAGATACGCAGTATTTT. It codes for CAWRVAGMGDTQYF.

There are a few counts of this clonotype. The chain employs TRBV2 and TRBJ2-1; no clear D gene. This CDR3 is 15 amino acids long. The germline V and J ends were trimmed by 2 bases and 0 bases, with 8 bases remaining between them. CDR1 is SNHLY and CDR2 is FYNNEI in the germline V gene. The CDR3 sequence: CASSEFWSSYNEQFF. For the CDR3, the DNA is TGTGCCAGCAGTGAATTCTGGAGCTCCTACAATGAGCAGTTCTTC.

This clonotype showed up just once. This rearrangement joins TRBV20-1 to TRBJ2-7; 12 bases align to TRBD2. Per the germline V gene, CDR1 is DFQATT and CDR2 is SNEGSKA (reference sequence). The CDR3 has 14 residues. Unmatched junction bases numbered 4, after V lost 6 bases and J lost 1 base. This chain's CDR3 is CSATGTSGSYEQYF. CDR3 nucleotide sequence: TGCAGTGCAACCGGGACTAGCGGGTCCTACGAGCAGTACTTC.

This clonotype was seen a handful of times. The chain carries TRBV29-1 and TRBJ2-1; 11 bases agree with TRBD2. The V segment lost 4 bases and the J segment 5 bases; nucleotides outside the gene matches: 4. This CDR3 has 14 residues. CDR1 is SQVTM, CDR2 ANQGSEA, per germline. The DNA of the CDR3 is TGCAGCGTTGCCCATAGCGGGAGGGACAATGAGCAGTTCTTC. Protein: CSVAHSGRDNEQFF.

The sample holds many counts of this clonotype. The chain employs TRBV3-1 and TRBJ2-1; D is possibly TRBD2 (6 bases). CDR3 size: 15 residues. V lost 2 bases and J lost 5, with 13 bases in between. In germline, CDR1 is LGHDT, CDR2 YNNKEL (reference sequence). CDR3 bases: TGTGCCAGCAGCCAAAAGGAGCGGGCAGACAATGAGCAGTTCTTC. Translation gives CASSQKERADNEQFF.

The table lists this clonotype with many counts. This sequence joins TRBV10-1 and TRBJ2-2; D not resolved. V shed 2 bases and J shed 5 bases, with 6 bases lying between them. Germline CDR1 is WNHNN and CDR2 is SYGVQD (reference sequence). The CDR3 covers 13 residues. The CDR3 loop is CASSEDGTGELFF. The CDR3 nucleotides read TGCGCCAGCAGTGAGGATGGGACCGGGGAGCTGTTTTTT.